Reported below is one T cell receptor (beta chain). The source of the sample is a study of OX40 agonist ivuxolimab in advanced cancers. On the study more broadly: The patients received agonistic anti-OX40 (CD134) antibody ivuxolimab. Those treated in dose escalation had hepatocellular carcinoma, melanoma, renal cell cancer or head and neck cancer.

The length of the CDR3 is 15 residues. The V end was cut by 5 bases, the J end by 7 bases, with 21 bases between. Germline lookup yields CDR1 MNHNS and CDR2 SASEGT. Using immunoSEQ multiplex PCR, the repertoire was profiled, and TCRdb retains in-frame clones only, with some absent. This table holds about 49,000 clones, 84% found once. The clonotype originates from an adult with an advanced solid tumor such as melanoma, head and neck, liver or kidney cancer. V usage is TRBV6-1 and J usage is TRBJ2-7; D is uncertain. This specimen consisted of CD4+ or CD8+ T cells sorted from blood, obtained in a trial of the OX40 agonist ivuxolimab. CDR3 nucleotide sequence: TGTGCCAGCAGTCTCTCCCGTGCCCCCGCTCAGGAGCAGTACTTC. Translating it yields CASSLSRAPAQEQYF.